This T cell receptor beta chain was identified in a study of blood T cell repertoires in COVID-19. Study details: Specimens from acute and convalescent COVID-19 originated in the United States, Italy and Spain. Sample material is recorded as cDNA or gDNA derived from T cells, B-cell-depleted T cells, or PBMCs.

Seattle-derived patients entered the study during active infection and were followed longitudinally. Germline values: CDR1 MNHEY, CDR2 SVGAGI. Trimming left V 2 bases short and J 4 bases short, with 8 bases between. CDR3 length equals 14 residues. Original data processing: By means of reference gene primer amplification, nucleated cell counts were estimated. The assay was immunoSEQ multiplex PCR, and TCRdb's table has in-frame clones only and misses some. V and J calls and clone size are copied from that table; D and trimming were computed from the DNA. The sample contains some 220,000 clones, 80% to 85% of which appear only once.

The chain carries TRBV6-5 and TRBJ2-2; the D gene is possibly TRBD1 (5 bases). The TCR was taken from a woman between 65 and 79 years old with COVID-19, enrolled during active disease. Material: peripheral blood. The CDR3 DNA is TGTGCCAGCAGTTACCAGACAGTCACCGGGGAGCTGTTTTTT. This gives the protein CASSYQTVTGELFF.